The clone carrying this T cell receptor beta chain was found many times. What it binds is unknown. TCR beta CDR3 region amplification was performed from RNA transcripts. The TCR CDR3 first-round RT-PCR relied on the HTBI primer set. TCRdb ran MiXCR on the multiplex PCR reads and lists one entry per CDR3 protein. The sample shows hundreds of thousands of distinct CDR3 sequences, around 39% of them seen only once. Diagnoses rested on clinical symptoms, serum thyroxine and TRAb, thyroid ultrasound and orbital computed tomography. The PBMCs were sourced from fresh peripheral blood (about 9.7 ml). This sample is drawn from a study of T cells in Graves' hyperthyroidism and ophthalmopathy. The CDR3 contains 16 residues. The V gene end was trimmed by 5 bases and the J gene end by 5 bases; junction bases not matched to a gene: 14. CDR1 LNHDA and CDR2 SQIVND come from the germline V gene (reference sequence).

Study observations and caveats: Researchers found most expanded thyroid clonotypes above 0.001 in blood as well.

The TCR was taken from a man aged 18 to 30 with Graves' hyperthyroidism. The V gene is TRBV19, the J gene TRBJ2-7; 8 positions match TRBD1. Input material: blood. CDR3 nucleotide sequence: TGTGCCAGTAGTGTAACCCGGACAGGGAGAAGAAACGAGCAGTACTTC. Amino acids: CASSVTRTGRRNEQYF.